The 12 T cell receptor beta chains below all came from one sample that was sequenced in a study of blood T cell repertoires in COVID-19. The protocol was immunoSEQ multiplex PCR, while the TCRdb copy is restricted to in-frame clones and leaves out a portion. The data contain over 200,000 clones, approximately 87% of them singletons. The specimen was PBMCs or T cells enriched from blood (not recorded which). The receptor set was obtained from a woman between 50 and 59 years old in a cohort exposed to, infected with or recovered from COVID-19 (not recorded which).

Comment on this clone: A read error may account for a junction end that differs from germline. The J gene is TRBJ1-3, the V gene TRBV7-7, with 8 bases aligning to TRBD1. Germline CDR1 and CDR2: SSHAT and FNYEAQ (reference sequence). The CDR3 is 15 residues long. The CDR3 loop reads CASSLRTGPGNTIYF. The DNA of the CDR3 is TGTGCTAGCAGCCTAAGGACAGGGCCCGGAAACACCATATATTTT.

The genes are TRBV6-2 or TRBV6-3 and TRBJ2-1; D may be TRBD2 (6 bases). V was trimmed by 3 bases and J by 1 base, leaving 10 bases between them. CDR1 MNHEY and CDR2 SVGEGT come from the germline V gene. CDR3 length equals 15 residues. CDR3 in amino acids: CASSYEGRSYNEQFF. The CDR3 DNA reads TGTGCCAGCAGTTATGAGGGGAGGTCCTACAATGAGCAGTTCTTC.

V gene TRBV25-1 combines with J gene TRBJ1-6; D may be TRBD1 (5 bases). The V gene's germline CDR1 is MGHDK and CDR2 SYGVNS. V lost 2 bases to trimming and J lost 8 bases, with 7 bases between them. The CDR3 loop spans 13 amino acids. The CDR3 reads CASSEPGYSPLHF. Written as DNA, the CDR3 is TGTGCCAGCAGTGAACCAGGGTATTCACCCCTCCACTTT. The whole variable domain, filled in from reference TRBV25-1 and TRBJ1-6, reads EADIYQTPRYLVIGTGKKITLECSQTMGHDKMYWYQQDPGMELHLIHYSYGVNSTEKGDLSSESTVSRIRTEHFPLTLESARPSHTSQYLCASSEPGYSPLHFGNGTRLTVT.

The chain has TRBV7-3 and TRBJ2-2; 7 bases are shared with TRBD1. CDR1 is SGHTA, CDR2 FQGTGA, per germline. The CDR3 is made up of 14 amino acids. J gave up 6 bases and V 5 bases, and 6 bases lay outside the gene matches. This chain's CDR3 is CASSTRGTAGELFF. As DNA, the CDR3 is TGTGCCAGCAGCACACGAGGGACAGCCGGGGAGCTGTTTTTT.

This chain uses TRBV2 with TRBJ1-1; D may be TRBD1 (5 bases). CDR1 and CDR2 (germline): SNHLY, FYNNEI. V lost 6 bases to trimming and J lost 1 base, with 15 bases between them. The CDR3 is made up of 15 amino acids. The CDR3 reads CASSLMGGWNTEAFF. The CDR3 DNA sequence: TGTGCCAGCAGCCTCATGGGGGGTTGGAACACTGAAGCTTTCTTT.

The CDR3 sequence: CASSLEVTGGYEQFF. As DNA, the CDR3 is TGTGCCAGCAGCTTAGAAGTGACAGGGGGATATGAGCAGTTCTTC. V and J are TRBV7-3 and TRBJ2-1; 9 bases agree with TRBD1. Germline V lookup: CDR1 SGHTA, CDR2 FQGTGA. The CDR3 is made up of 15 amino acids. The V gene end was trimmed by 2 bases and the J gene end by 8 bases; junction bases not matched to a gene: 7.

The chain uses TRBV9 and TRBJ1-1; D uncertain. This CDR3 comprises 13 residues. The germline V and J ends were trimmed by 4 bases and 0 bases, with 7 bases remaining between them. Germline V CDR1 and CDR2: SGDLS, YYNGEE. This CDR3 reads CASSPLLNTEAFF. The CDR3 DNA follows: TGTGCCAGCAGCCCCCTATTGAACACTGAAGCTTTCTTT.

This chain links TRBV5-1 with TRBJ2-1; 7 bases match TRBD2. Losses at the gene ends were 5 bases for V and 1 base for J; bases not matched to a gene: 6. The CDR3 runs to 15 residues. Germline-derived CDR1 and CDR2 are SGHRS and YFSETQ. CDR3 sequence (DNA): TGCGCCAGCAGTGCGCAGGGAGGGTCCTACAATGAGCAGTTCTTC. Encoded protein: CASSAQGGSYNEQFF.

The chain carries TRBV14 and TRBJ2-5, with TRBD2 as a possible D gene (5 bases). Germline V gene data show CDR1 as SGHDN and CDR2 as FVKESK. Trimming removed 5 bases at V and 2 bases at J, with 18 bases between. CDR3 length equals 16 residues. The CDR3 nucleotides are TGTGCCAGCAGCGAAGGGCGGGTCACAGTACAAGAGACCCAGTACTTC. Its protein is CASSEGRVTVQETQYF. The full variable domain, in which reference TRBV14 and TRBJ2-5 provide the parts outside the CDR3, is EAGVTQFPSHSVIEKGQTVTLRCDPISGHDNLYWYRRVMGKEIKFLLHFVKESKQDESGMPNNRFLAERTGGTYSTLKVQPAELEDSGVYFCASSEGRVTVQETQYFGPGTRLLVL.

The CDR3 loop is CASSYSGTYQETQYF. CDR3 nucleotide sequence: TGTGCCAGCAGTTATAGCGGGACATACCAAGAGACCCAGTACTTC. The J gene is TRBJ2-5, the V gene TRBV6-2 or TRBV6-3; 8 nucleotides align to TRBD2. Germline trimming cut 3 bases from V and 0 bases from J; bases unmatched to any gene: 3. The CDR3 extends over 15 amino acids. The germline gives CDR1 MNHEY, CDR2 SVGEGT.

The chain links TRBV4-3 to TRBJ1-2, with a possible D match to TRBD1 (6 bases). Between the trimmed V and J ends, which lost 0 bases and 8 bases, there was a span of 28 bases. Germline loops: CDR1 LGHNA, CDR2 YSLEER. This CDR3 has 19 amino acids. The CDR3 region has the DNA TGCGCCAGCAGCCAAGATCTAGTGGTGAACCGTCAGGGGCCCGGCGGCTACACCTTC. Translated: CASSQDLVVNRQGPGGYTF.

The gene calls are TRBV3-1 (or the pseudogene TRBV3-2) and TRBJ1-4, with 7 bases that match TRBD1. From germline, CDR1 is LGHDT and CDR2 YNNKEL (reference sequence). The V segment lost 1 base and the J segment 7 bases; nucleotides outside the gene matches: 6. This CDR3 spans 15 amino acids. Here the CDR3 reads CASSQAAAGGEKLFF. In nucleotides, the CDR3 is TGTGCCAGCAGCCAAGCCGCGGCAGGGGGTGAAAAACTGTTTTTT.